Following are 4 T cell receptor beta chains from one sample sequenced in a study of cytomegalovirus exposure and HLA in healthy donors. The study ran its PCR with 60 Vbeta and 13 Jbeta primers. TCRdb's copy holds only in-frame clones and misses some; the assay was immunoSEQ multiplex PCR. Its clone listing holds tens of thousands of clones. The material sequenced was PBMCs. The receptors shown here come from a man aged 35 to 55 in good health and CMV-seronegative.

CDR3 in DNA: TGCGCCAGCAGCTACTCGACAAGTTTATCCGATTTGCATACTAATGAAAAACTGTTTTTT. It translates to CASSYSTSLSDLHTNEKLFF. V is TRBV5-1 and J is TRBJ1-4, with unresolved D. CDR3 length equals 20 residues. Germline CDR1 and CDR2: SGHRS and YFSETQ. V lost 3 bases, J lost 2 bases, and 26 bases lay in between. Based on the CDR3 plus reference TRBV5-1 and TRBJ1-4, the full variable domain is KAGVTQTPRYLIKTRGQQVTLSCSPISGHRSVSWYQQTPGQGLQFLFEYFSETQRNKGNFPGRFSGRQFSNSRSEMNVSTLELGDSALYLCASSYSTSLSDLHTNEKLFFGSGTQLSVL.

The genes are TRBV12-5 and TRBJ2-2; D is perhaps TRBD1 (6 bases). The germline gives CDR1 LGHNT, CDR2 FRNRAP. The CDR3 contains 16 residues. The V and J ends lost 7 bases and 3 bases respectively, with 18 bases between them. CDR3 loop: CASAPPTGFDTGELFF. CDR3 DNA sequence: TGTGCTAGTGCCCCCCCCACAGGGTTTGACACCGGGGAGCTGTTTTTT.

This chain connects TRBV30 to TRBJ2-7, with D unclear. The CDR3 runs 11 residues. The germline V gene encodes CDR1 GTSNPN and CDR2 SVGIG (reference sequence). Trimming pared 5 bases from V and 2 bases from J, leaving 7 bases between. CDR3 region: CAWVIPYEQYF. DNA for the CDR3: TGTGCCTGGGTAATCCCCTACGAGCAGTACTTC.

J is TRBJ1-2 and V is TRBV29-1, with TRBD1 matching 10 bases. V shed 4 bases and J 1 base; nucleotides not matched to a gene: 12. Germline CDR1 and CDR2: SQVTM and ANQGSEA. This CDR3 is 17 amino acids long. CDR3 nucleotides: TGCAGCGTTGTCACCGGGACAGGGGACATCATTAACTATGGCTACACCTTC. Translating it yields CSVVTGTGDIINYGYTF.